Sequencing of this T cell receptor beta chain was carried out in a study of blood T cells in healthy people across ages (dated by TCRdb to between 2014 and 2017). General notes on the study: Template switching captured roughly one uniquely barcoded TCR beta cDNA molecule per two T cells in model experiments. The donors were split into four age groups: young (average about 15 years), middle-aged (about 40), aged (about 62) and long-lived (under 90). To avoid experimental bias, donors of different ages were distributed randomly across sequencing lanes. The study measured age-related changes in TCR beta repertoire diversity using deep sequencing normalized with unique cDNA molecular identifiers. Using the same blood draw, the study looked at two additional independent replicas of 1 million unique cDNA reads for two donors, one aged 18 to 30 and the other aged 80 or older.

General conclusions and limits of the study: Donor CMV infection status was unknown, potentially confounding age-related changes in expanded clonotypes. As age increased, observed TCR beta diversity per million T cells dropped in a roughly linear way, and a significant reduction was already evident by age roughly 40. Compared with the aged group, more naive CD4+ T cells, fewer expanded clones and increased TCR diversity were shown by the long-lived group, suggesting age selection. A strong correlation was found between observed TCR beta diversity and the percentage of naive T cells measured by flow cytometry. Bulk unsorted PBMC profiling prevented conclusive comparison of naive and antigen-experienced compartments. Estimates of total diversity from one million sequenced T cells were regarded as lower bounds and underestimates.

As for this clonotype: Which antigen it targets is not known. The record has no base qualities; no much larger clone is one base away.

The germline V gene encodes CDR1 SGHRS and CDR2 YFSETQ. The CDR3, from cysteine to phenylalanine, totals 15 residues. Only the CDR3 portion is preserved as DNA: 45 bases, with reading frame beginning at the first base. A distance of 20 bases separates the germline ends of V and J, which lose 0 bases and 11 bases respectively. Library method: 5' RACE. The sequencing machine was an Illumina HiSeq 2500. A second about 7 to 11 cycle PCR used a sample-barcoded 5' primer and a J-beta primer mix. A template-switch 5' adaptor carrying 12 random nucleotides introduced a unique molecular identifier onto each TCR beta cDNA molecule. At least 2.5 million CDR3-containing paired-end reads were obtained from each sample. All of the RNA was converted into first-strand cDNA using the Mint cDNA synthesis kit, with a TRBC-specific oligonucleotide serving as the primer. After uracil-DNA glycosylase treatment, a first 18-cycle PCR used universal primers M1SS and BC2_uni_R on all cDNA. Under the source paper's analysis protocol: Each sample was normalized by randomly selecting 1 million high-quality reads, each carrying a distinct molecular identifier. Reads sharing molecular identifiers were discarded rather than binned into consensus sequences. MiTCR, set to a Q25 quality threshold and the strictest error-elimination algorithm, was used for CDR3 identification, clonotype clustering and error correction. A nonparametric unseen species model with Euler transformation was used to estimate a lower bound on total TCR beta diversity. TCRdb handled the public reads itself, with Q25 trimming in fastp and clone calling in MiXCR, and kept productive beta chains. Here each entry gathers all rows of one CDR3 protein and keeps the most common genes and DNA. The V and J calls were determined by TCRdb, not by the authors. This sample gives more than 700,000 distinct CDR3 sequences in total; around half of them show up just once. The ten most abundant clones make up about 42% of the sample.

The roughly 39 donors, aged 6 to 90 years, were systemically healthy Caucasian individuals from Russia. Approximately 9.3 milliliters of peripheral blood were collected from each donor into EDTA-treated Vacutainer tubes. Ficoll-Paque density-gradient centrifugation was used to isolate PBMCs, with at least 6.5 million per sample. Trizol reagent was used to extract total RNA from PBMCs, with at least 6 micrograms per sample. For every donor, an aliquot of PBMCs went through flow cytometry to measure the percentages of naive CD45RAhigh/CD27high T cells. The chain is encoded by TRBV5-1 joined to TRBJ2-5; TRBD2 might be the D gene, on 5 matching bases. Sequencing used blood. This TCR was recovered from a man aged 80 or over in good health. The CDR3 amino acid sequence is: CASSLAPGNGNEQYF. The DNA sequence is TGCGCCAGCAGCTTGGCCCCGGGAAATGGGAATGAGCAGTACTTC.